Presented here are 19 T cell receptor beta chains from one specimen sequenced in a study of OX40 agonist ivuxolimab in advanced cancers. Some clones are missing from TCRdb's copy, which holds only in-frame ones; the method was immunoSEQ multiplex PCR. The profile shows fewer than 60,000 clones, around 79% of them singletons. The material was CD4+ or CD8+ T cells sorted from blood, obtained in a trial of the OX40 agonist ivuxolimab. These TCRs come from an adult with an advanced solid tumor such as melanoma, head and neck, liver or kidney cancer.

V usage is TRBV7-9 and J usage is TRBJ2-7; 12 positions match TRBD2. CDR3 length equals 15 residues. From germline, CDR1 is SEHNR and CDR2 FQNEAQ (reference sequence). V lost 5 bases, J lost 5 bases, and 7 bases stayed unmatched. The CDR3 nucleotides read TGTGCCAGCAGCCCAGGACTAGCGGGACTAGACGAGCAGTACTTC. Amino acid sequence: CASSPGLAGLDEQYF.

The genes are TRBV27 and TRBJ2-1, with TRBD2 matching over 9 bases. With 1 base clipped from V and 10 bases from J, the junction kept 8 bases outside the gene matches. The CDR3 has 15 amino acids. Germline V lookup: CDR1 MNHEY, CDR2 SMNVEV (reference sequence). In DNA form, the CDR3 reads TGTGCCAGCAGTTTATTGGCGGGAGGGTCGATGGAGCAGTTCTTC. It encodes CASSLLAGGSMEQFF.

This clone occurred a few times. The chain has TRBV28 and TRBJ2-7; D not certain. The CDR3 has 14 residues. Germline V gene data show CDR1 as MDHEN and CDR2 as SYDVKM. Trimming took off 3 bases at V and 1 base at J, with 10 bases between the two ends. This CDR3 reads CASSLWASSYEQYF. CDR3 in DNA: TGTGCCAGCAGTTTGTGGGCGTCTTCCTACGAGCAGTACTTC.

This clone was observed a single time. V and J are TRBV19 and TRBJ2-6, with TRBD1 identical over 7 bases. This CDR3 has 15 residues. J gave up 0 bases and V 4 bases, and 0 bases lay outside the gene matches. Germline V gene lookup returns CDR1 LNHDA and CDR2 SQIVND (reference sequence). The CDR3: CASSRDSSGANVLTF. In DNA, the CDR3 is TGTGCCAGTAGTAGGGACAGCTCTGGGGCCAACGTCCTGACTTTC.

The V and J genes are TRBV27 and TRBJ1-2; maybe TRBD1 (5 bases). Germline V gene sequence: CDR1 MNHEY, CDR2 SMNVEV (reference sequence). The CDR3 is 13 residues long. Between the trimmed V and J ends, which lost 5 bases and 4 bases, there was a span of 11 bases. The chain's CDR3 is CASSPQGFYGYTF. CDR3 nucleotides: TGTGCCAGCAGTCCCCAGGGTTTCTATGGCTACACCTTC.

The chain combines TRBV10-1 with TRBJ1-3; D is undetermined. Germline V gene data show CDR1 as WNHNN and CDR2 as SYGVQD (reference sequence). V gave up 0 bases and J gave up 1 base, with 10 bases separating them. This CDR3 has 16 amino acids. This CDR3 is CASSESLRASGNTIYF. The CDR3 DNA reads as TGCGCCAGCAGTGAGTCGCTAAGGGCGTCTGGAAACACCATATATTTT.

A single count supports this clone. The chain links TRBV7-2 to TRBJ1-1; tentatively, D is TRBD1 (5 bases). V lost 5 bases and J 11 bases, leaving 15 bases between the germline ends. CDR3 size: 12 residues. Germline V gene data show CDR1 as SGHTA and CDR2 as FQGNSA. In nucleotides, the CDR3 is TGTGCCAGCAGCCCACGGACATTTCGGGCTTTCTTT. This codes for CASSPRTFRAFF.

This clone was observed once. The chain is built from TRBV2 and TRBJ2-1; D is uncertain. CDR3 length: 14 amino acids. Germline CDR1 SNHLY, CDR2 FYNNEI. V gave up 4 bases and J gave up 2 bases, with 9 bases separating them. CDR3 sequence: CASSGALAYNEQFF. The CDR3 nucleotides are TGTGCCAGCAGTGGAGCCTTGGCCTACAATGAGCAGTTCTTC.

The genes are TRBV19 and TRBJ2-2, with 11 bases aligning to TRBD2. The germline gives CDR1 LNHDA, CDR2 SQIVND (reference sequence). The CDR3 sequence is 19 residues long. Trimming removed 5 bases from V and 3 bases from J; junction bases left unmatched: 14. Written as DNA, the CDR3 is TGTGCCAGTAGTGCCAAGCTAGCGGGAGGATTAAGGGACACCGGGGAGCTGTTTTTT. As protein: CASSAKLAGGLRDTGELFF.

This clone was seen once. The chain combines TRBV6-4 with TRBJ1-2; the D is unclear. Trimming took 4 bases from V and 8 from J, leaving 8 bases between them. This CDR3 region has 11 residues. CDR1 and CDR2 from the germline V gene are MRHNA and SNTAGT. The CDR3 region is CASSGVGGYTF. In nucleotides, the CDR3 is TGTGCCAGCAGTGGAGTCGGCGGCTACACCTTC.

The chain recombines TRBV10-3 with TRBJ2-1, with TRBD2 as a possible D gene (5 bases). The V gene lost 5 bases and the J gene lost 0 bases, with 17 bases spanning the gap. Per the germline V gene, CDR1 is ENHRY and CDR2 is SYGVKD. The CDR3 extends over 17 amino acids. The CDR3 DNA reads TGTGCCATCAGTCCAATTACTAGACGGAGCTCCTACAATGAGCAGTTCTTC. Amino acid sequence: CAISPITRRSSYNEQFF.

The chain combines TRBV11-2 with TRBJ1-3, with a possible D match to TRBD1 (5 bases). Per germline, CDR1 SGHAT and CDR2 FQNNGV. CDR3 length equals 16 residues. Deletions cut 4 bases from V and 0 bases from J, with 13 bases between. CDR3 sequence: CASSWLRGRSGNTIYF. In nucleotides, the CDR3 is TGTGCCAGCAGCTGGTTGAGGGGTCGCTCTGGAAACACCATATATTTT.

The chain employs TRBV27 and TRBJ2-5; 11 nucleotides align to TRBD2. With 6 bases clipped from V and 12 bases from J, the junction kept 9 bases outside the gene matches. Germline V gene sequence: CDR1 MNHEY, CDR2 SMNVEV (reference sequence). The length of the CDR3 is 13 residues. The CDR3 DNA follows: TGTGCCAGCAGGACTAGCGGGATTCGTTGGGAGTACTTC. It is translated as CASRTSGIRWEYF.

This clone was observed once. The chain joins TRBV5-5 to TRBJ1-5; 7 nucleotides align to TRBD1. This CDR3 spans 15 amino acids. Germline assignment: CDR1 SGHKS and CDR2 YYEKEE (reference sequence). V was pared by 3 bases and J by 2 bases, with 5 bases of the junction left unmatched. This chain's CDR3 is CASSSTGRGNQPQHF. For the CDR3, the DNA is TGTGCCAGCAGCTCGACAGGGAGAGGCAATCAGCCCCAGCATTTT.

This sequence joins TRBV6-4 and TRBJ2-1, with D possibly matching TRBD1 (6 bases). V lost 0 bases, J lost 7 bases, and 16 bases lay in between. The CDR3 covers 16 residues. From germline, CDR1 is MRHNA and CDR2 SNTAGT. The CDR3 region is CASSDSSRRGRNEQFF. CDR3 in DNA: TGTGCCAGCAGTGACTCGAGTCGCAGGGGTCGAAATGAGCAGTTCTTC.

This rearrangement joins TRBV27 to TRBJ2-3, with TRBD1 as a possible D gene (6 bases). This CDR3 is built from 14 residues. Per germline, CDR1 MNHEY and CDR2 SMNVEV (reference sequence). V lost 1 base to trimming and J lost 6 bases, with 11 bases between them. CDR3 in amino acids: CASSLYRDGDTQYF. Written as DNA, the CDR3 is TGTGCCAGCAGTTTATACAGGGATGGGGATACGCAGTATTTT.

This clone has just a few counts. The chain combines TRBV2 with TRBJ1-2; D gene uncertain. CDR3 size: 11 residues. Germline V gene lookup returns CDR1 SNHLY and CDR2 FYNNEI. V lost 2 bases and J 3 bases, leaving 1 base between the germline ends. In DNA form, the CDR3 reads TGTGCCAGCAGTGAACACTATGGCTACACCTTC. As protein: CASSEHYGYTF.

This clone was observed a few times. The chain uses TRBV7-9 and TRBJ2-5; D is ambiguous. Trimming left V 5 bases short and J 5 bases short, with 9 bases between. Germline CDR1 reads SEHNR; CDR2 reads FQNEAQ (reference sequence). The length of the CDR3 is 12 residues. The CDR3 sequence: CASSRTDETQYF. CDR3 bases: TGTGCCAGCAGCCGGACGGACGAGACCCAGTACTTC.

The chain couples TRBV6-5 to TRBJ1-4; 9 bases are a match to TRBD1. J was trimmed by 4 bases and V by 6 bases; bases with no gene match: 6. The CDR3 sequence is 15 residues long. CDR1 is MNHEY and CDR2 is SVGAGI in the germline V gene. DNA for the CDR3: TGTGCCAGCAGCAGGGGACAGGGAGTTAATGAAAAACTGTTTTTT. The encoded protein is CASSRGQGVNEKLFF.